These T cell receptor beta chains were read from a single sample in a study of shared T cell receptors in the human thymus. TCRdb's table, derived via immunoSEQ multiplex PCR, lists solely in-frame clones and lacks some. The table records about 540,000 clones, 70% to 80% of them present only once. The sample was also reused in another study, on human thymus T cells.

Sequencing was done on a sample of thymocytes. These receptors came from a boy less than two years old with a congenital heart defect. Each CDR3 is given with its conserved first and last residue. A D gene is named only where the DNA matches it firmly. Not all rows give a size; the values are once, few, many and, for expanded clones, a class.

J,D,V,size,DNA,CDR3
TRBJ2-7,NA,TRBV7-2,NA,TGTGCCAGCAGCTTAGGTTTATCGTCTTCTCCCTACGAGCAGTACTTC,CASSLGLSSSPYEQYF
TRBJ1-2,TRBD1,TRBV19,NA,TGTGCCAGTAGACTGGGACAGAGCAACTATGGCTACACCTTC,CASRLGQSNYGYTF
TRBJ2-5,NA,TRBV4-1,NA,TGCGCCAGCAGCCCGCCACCTAGCAGTAAGGGTGAGACCCAGTACTTC,CASSPPPSSKGETQYF
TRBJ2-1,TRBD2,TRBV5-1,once,TGCGCCAGCAGCTTGGCCTCCGGGACTAGCGGGAGAAGCGCCTACAATGAGCAGTTCTTC,CASSLASGTSGRSAYNEQFF
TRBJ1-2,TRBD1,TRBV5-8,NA,TGTGCCAGCACCCAGGGACAGGGGTGCTATGGCTACACCTTC,CASTQGQGCYGYTF
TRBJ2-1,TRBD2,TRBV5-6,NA,TGTGCCAGTGCTCGACTAGCGGGAGGAAATGAGCAGTTCTTC,CASARLAGGNEQFF
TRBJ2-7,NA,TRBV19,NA,TGTGCCAGTAGTTATTACGAGCAGTACTTC,CASSYYEQYF
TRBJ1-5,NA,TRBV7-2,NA,TGTGCCAGCAGCTTAGCGTCCGCAGCAGGGGATCAGCCCCAGCATTTT,CASSLASAAGDQPQHF
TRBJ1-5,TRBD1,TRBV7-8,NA,TGTGCCAGCAGCTTCCTTCCACCTGACAGGGAAAAACAGCCCCAGCATTTT,CASSFLPPDREKQPQHF
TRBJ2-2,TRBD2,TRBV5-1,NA,TGCGCCAGCAGGCCGGGACTAGCGGGAGGCTGGAGCACCGGGGAGCTGTTTTTT,CASRPGLAGGWSTGELFF
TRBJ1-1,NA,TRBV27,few,TGTGCCAGCAGTTTATTAGGGGGGGTGACCACTGAAGCTTTCTTT,CASSLLGGVTTEAFF
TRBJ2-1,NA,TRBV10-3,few,TGTGCCAACGGAGCGGGGACAGGAGACAATGAGCAGTTCTTC,CANGAGTGDNEQFF
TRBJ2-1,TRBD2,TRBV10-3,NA,TGTGCCATCAGTGACTCGACTAGCGGGGCTTACAATGAGCAGTTCTTC,CAISDSTSGAYNEQFF
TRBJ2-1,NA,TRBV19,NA,TGTGCCAGTAGTATGTTCCCCCCCGGACAGTACAATGAGCAGTTCTTC,CASSMFPPGQYNEQFF
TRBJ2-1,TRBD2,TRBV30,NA,TGTGCCTGCCTGGCGGGAGGAAGTGAGCAGTTCTTC,CACLAGGSEQFF
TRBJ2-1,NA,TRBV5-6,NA,TGTGCCAGCAGGTCGGCAGGGACTCAGCAGACAAAGACCTACAATGAGCAGTTCTTC,CASRSAGTQQTKTYNEQFF
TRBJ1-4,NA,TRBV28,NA,TGTGCCAGCAGTTCTCGCAGGGGCAATGAAAAACTGTTTTTT,CASSSRRGNEKLFF
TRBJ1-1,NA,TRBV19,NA,TGTGCCAGTAGTATGGGCCACACTGAAGCTTTCTTT,CASSMGHTEAFF
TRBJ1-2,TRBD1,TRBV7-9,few,TGTGCCAGCAGCAAAGCCGGGACAGGGGAAGGCTACACCTTC,CASSKAGTGEGYTF
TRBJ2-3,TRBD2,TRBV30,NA,TGTGCCTGGAACCCTGGGACTAGCGGGTACTACACAGATACGCAGTATTTT,CAWNPGTSGYYTDTQYF
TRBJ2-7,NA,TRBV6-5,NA,TGTGCCAGCAGTTACTCGGATCGCGGGAACGAGCAGTACTTC,CASSYSDRGNEQYF
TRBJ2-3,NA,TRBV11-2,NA,TGTGCCAGCACCAAAGCACGGAGCGTGGATACGCAGTATTTT,CASTKARSVDTQYF
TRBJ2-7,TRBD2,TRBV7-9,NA,TGTGCCAGCAGCTTAGGAGGGACTAGCGGCTACTACGAGCAGTACTTC,CASSLGGTSGYYEQYF
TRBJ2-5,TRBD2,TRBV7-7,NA,TGTGCTAGCAGCTTAGCGGTACATGTTCGGACTAGCGGGGCACAAGAGACCCAGTACTTC,CASSLAVHVRTSGAQETQYF
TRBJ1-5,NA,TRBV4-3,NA,TGCGCCAGCAGCCAAGCGGAGGATCAGCCCCAGCATTTT,CASSQAEDQPQHF
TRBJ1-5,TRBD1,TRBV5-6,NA,TGTGCCAGCAGCTTGAAAGGGGGCTTTAGCAATCAGCCCCAGCATTTT,CASSLKGGFSNQPQHF